Presented here are 10 T cell receptor beta chains from one specimen sequenced in a study of blood T cells in healthy people across ages. Through a sample-barcoded 5' primer and a J-beta primer mix, a second PCR was run for about 6 to 11 cycles. Via MiXCR, TCRdb re-called the 5' RACE reads, giving one row per CDR3 protein. The table shows hundreds of thousands of distinct CDR3 sequences, with around 43% occurring only once. Sequenced: blood. The origin of the receptors is a man aged 55 to 70 in good health.

This clonotype has more than one count but fewer than ten. The chain is built from TRBV12-3 or TRBV12-4 and TRBJ2-2, with D possibly called TRBD1 or TRBD2 (6 bases each). The CDR3 totals 14 residues. V lost 2 bases, J lost 4 bases, and 8 bases lay in between. The CDR3 DNA sequence: TGTGCCAGCAGTTTATGGGGGGCCACCGGGGAGCTGTTTTTT. This sequence encodes CASSLWGATGELFF.

There are a few counts of this clonotype. The chain links TRBV4-1 to TRBJ2-5, with D possibly TRBD1 on 6 matching bases. The CDR3 runs to 14 residues. Trimming removed 5 bases from V and 4 bases from J, with 14 bases in between. The germline V gene encodes CDR1 MGHRA and CDR2 YSYEKL. This CDR3 reads CASSTYQGTETQYF. CDR3 bases: TGCGCCAGCAGCACCTACCAGGGGACAGAGACCCAGTACTTC.

The chain has TRBV9 and TRBJ2-6; D may be TRBD2 (5 bases). The CDR3 has 17 residues. Germline V gives CDR1 SGDLS, CDR2 YYNGEE. The V end lost 3 bases, the J end lost 0 bases, and 13 bases lay between the germline ends. The CDR3, as DNA: TGTGCCAGCAGCGGGGGAGCTCCAGGCTCTGGGGCCAACGTCCTGACTTTC. Protein sequence: CASSGGAPGSGANVLTF.

Points on this clonotype: It is unclear where the CDR3 begins or ends on the DNA, so no DNA is shown, and the CDR3 is as TCRdb lists it. The rearrangement links TRBV12-5 to TRBJ2-3; the table names TRBD1, a call not compared with the DNA. The CDR3 has 21 amino acids, counting both end residues. CDR1 LGHNT and CDR2 FRNRAP come from the germline V gene. The CDR3: CASEAGYTFGSGTSITDTQYF.

The chain uses TRBV6-6 and TRBJ2-5; D remains unclear. The CDR3 sequence is 14 residues long. With 0 bases removed from V and 1 base from J, the gap between germline ends came to 6 bases. The germline V gene encodes CDR1 MNHNY and CDR2 SVGAGI (reference sequence). CDR3 protein: CASSYSRSQETQYF. As DNA, the CDR3 is TGTGCCAGCAGTTACTCAAGATCCCAAGAGACCCAGTACTTC.

The CDR3 nucleotides read TGTGCCAGCAGCTTAGTCCCAGCGACGCAAAACCCCTCCTACGAGCAGTACTTC. Its translation is CASSLVPATQNPSYEQYF. The chain carries TRBV11-2 and TRBJ2-7; no clear D gene. CDR1 SGHAT and CDR2 FQNNGV come from the germline V gene. This CDR3 has 18 amino acids. V shed 1 base and J shed 0 bases, with 19 bases lying between them.

The chain combines TRBV13 with TRBJ2-4, with 7 bases lining up with TRBD2. The CDR3 has 17 residues. V was pared by 4 bases and J by 4 bases, with 13 bases of the junction left unmatched. CDR1 and CDR2 from the germline V gene are PRHDT and FYEKMQ (reference sequence). The CDR3 DNA follows: TGTGCCAGCAGCTCGCAAACTAGCGAATTAGCTAAAAACATTCAGTACTTC. It encodes CASSSQTSELAKNIQYF.

V gene TRBV30 combines with J gene TRBJ1-2, with D possibly TRBD1 on 6 matching bases. The CDR3 loop spans 13 amino acids. V dropped 1 base and J dropped 5 bases, with 11 bases sitting between them. Germline values: CDR1 GTSNPN, CDR2 SVGIG (reference sequence). As DNA, the CDR3 is TGTGCCTGGAGTGACAGGGCGATATATGGCTACACCTTC. Protein: CAWSDRAIYGYTF.

This clonotype was detected only a few times. This chain connects TRBV11-2 to TRBJ2-5; 9 nucleotides align to TRBD1. The CDR3 length is 13 residues. Germline V gene lookup returns CDR1 SGHAT and CDR2 FQNNGV. The V and J ends lost 8 bases and 9 bases, in that order; junction bases with no gene match: 10. The CDR3 sequence: CASGSSTGGAQYF. The CDR3 DNA reads as TGTGCCAGCGGCTCGTCTACAGGGGGCGCCCAGTACTTC.

V usage is TRBV5-1 and J usage is TRBJ1-6, with TRBD1 matching over 10 bases. Trimming cost V 5 bases and J 10 bases; bases outside gene matches: 9. Germline CDR1 reads SGHRS; CDR2 reads YFSETQ. CDR3 length: 15 residues. CDR3 sequence reads: CASRTQTGGVSPLHF. DNA for the CDR3: TGCGCCAGCAGAACGCAGACAGGGGGCGTATCACCCCTCCACTTT.